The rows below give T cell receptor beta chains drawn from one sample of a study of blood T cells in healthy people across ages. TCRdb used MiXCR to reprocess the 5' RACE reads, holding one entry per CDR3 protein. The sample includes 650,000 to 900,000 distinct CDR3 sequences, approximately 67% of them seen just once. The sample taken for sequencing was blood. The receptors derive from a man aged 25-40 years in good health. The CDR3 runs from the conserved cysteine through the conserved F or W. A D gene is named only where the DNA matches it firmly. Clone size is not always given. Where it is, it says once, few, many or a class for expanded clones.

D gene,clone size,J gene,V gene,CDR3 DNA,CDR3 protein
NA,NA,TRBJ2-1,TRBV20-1,TGCAGTGCTCCTCCGGGCCTAGGAGCTGGGAATGAGCAGTTCTTC,CSAPPGLGAGNEQFF
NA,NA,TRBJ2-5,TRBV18,TGTGCCAGCTCACCACCAGGTGAAGAGACCCAGTACTTC,CASSPPGEETQYF
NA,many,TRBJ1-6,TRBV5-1,TGCGCCAGCAGCGACACAGGGAGGAATTCACCCCTCCACTTT,CASSDTGRNSPLHF
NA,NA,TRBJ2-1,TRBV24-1,TGTGCCACCAGGTTGACGGGGGGCAACAATGAGCAGTTCTTC,CATRLTGGNNEQFF
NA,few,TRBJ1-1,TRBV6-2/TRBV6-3,TGTGCCAGCAGCAAGTCAGAGAACACTGAAGCTTTCTTT,CASSKSENTEAFF
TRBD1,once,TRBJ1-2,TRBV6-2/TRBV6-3,TGTGCCAGCAGTTACTCGACACAGGGGGCGAGTGGCTACACCTTC,CASSYSTQGASGYTF
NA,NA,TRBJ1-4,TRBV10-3,TGTGCCATCAGTGAGTCGAGGTACAGGGAACGAGAAAAACTGTTTTTT,CAISESRYREREKLFF
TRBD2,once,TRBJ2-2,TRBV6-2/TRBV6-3,TGTGCCAGCAGGCCCCTAGCGGGGTACACCGGGGAGCTGTTTTTT,CASRPLAGYTGELFF
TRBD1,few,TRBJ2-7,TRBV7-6,TGTGCCAGCAGCTTCACAGGGGGAGGTGACGAGCAGTACTTC,CASSFTGGGDEQYF
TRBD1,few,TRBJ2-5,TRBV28,TGTGCCAGCAGTCCGCCCAGGGGGATGGAGCAGTACTTC,CASSPPRGMEQYF
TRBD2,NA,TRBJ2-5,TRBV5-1,TGCGCCAGCAGCTCCCTGGGGAGGGCCCAAGAGACCCAGTACTTC,CASSSLGRAQETQYF
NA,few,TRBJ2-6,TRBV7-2,TGTGCCAGCAGCAAGGACAGTGCCAACGTCCTGACTTTC,CASSKDSANVLTF
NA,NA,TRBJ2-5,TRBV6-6,TGTGCCAGCAGTCCCCAGGACAAAAGGGGTCGGGAGCAGTACTTC,CASSPQDKRGREQYF
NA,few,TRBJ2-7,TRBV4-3,TGCGCCAGCAGCCAATACGTGGGTAACTACGAGCAGTACTTC,CASSQYVGNYEQYF
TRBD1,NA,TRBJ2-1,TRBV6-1,TGTGCCAGCAGTGAGCCGGGACAGGGGATCGATGAGCAGTTCTTC,CASSEPGQGIDEQFF
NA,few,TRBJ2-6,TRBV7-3,TGTGCCAGCAGCGTTGGGCAGGGTAGTCCTGGGGCCAACGTCCTGACTTTC,CASSVGQGSPGANVLTF
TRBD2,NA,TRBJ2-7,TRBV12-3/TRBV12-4,TGTGCCAGCAGTAACAGCGGGGGGGGATACAATGAGCAGTACTTC,CASSNSGGGYNEQYF
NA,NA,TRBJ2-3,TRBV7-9,TGTGCCAGCAGCTTAGAAGGGGCAGTTCCTAGCACAGATACGCAGTATTTT,CASSLEGAVPSTDTQYF
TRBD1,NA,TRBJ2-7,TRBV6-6,TGTGCCAGCAGTTTGGACAGGGGAGTCCACGAGCAGTACTTC,CASSLDRGVHEQYF
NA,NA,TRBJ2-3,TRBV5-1,TGCGCCAGCAGCTTTCCGGGGGCCACAGATACGCAGTATTTT,CASSFPGATDTQYF
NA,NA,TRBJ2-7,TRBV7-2,TGTGCCAGCAGCTTAGGGCACCCGGGGGCCGAGCAGTACTTC,CASSLGHPGAEQYF
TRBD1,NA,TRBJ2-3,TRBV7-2,TGTGCCAGCAGCTTAGCGCTTCAGGGGACAGGTCATACGCAGTATTTT,CASSLALQGTGHTQYF
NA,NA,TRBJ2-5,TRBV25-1,TGTGCCAGCGTCTCAGGGTCCCTGGGACGGACCCAGTACTTC,CASVSGSLGRTQYF
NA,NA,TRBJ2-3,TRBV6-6,TGTGCCAGCTCGAACCTTAACGCAGATACGCAGTATTTT,CASSNLNADTQYF
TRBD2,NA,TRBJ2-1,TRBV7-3,TGTGCCAGCAGCTTAATTGGGACTAGTTATGAGCAGTTCTTC,CASSLIGTSYEQFF
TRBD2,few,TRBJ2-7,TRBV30,TGTGCCTGGAGTTGGGGAGGGTCCTACGAGCAGTACTTC,CAWSWGGSYEQYF
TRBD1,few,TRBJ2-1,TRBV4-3,TGCGCCAGCAGCCTAAAGACAGGGAGCGCCACAAGTGAGCAGTTCTTC,CASSLKTGSATSEQFF
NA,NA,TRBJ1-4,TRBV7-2,TGTGCCAGCAGTCCGACATCAACTAATGAAAAACTGTTTTTT,CASSPTSTNEKLFF
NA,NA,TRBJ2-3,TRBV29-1,TGCAGCGTCCCGGGCCCGAGGACAGATACGCAGTATTTT,CSVPGPRTDTQYF
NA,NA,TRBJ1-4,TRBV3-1,TGTGCCAGCAGCCAAGATGGGCCGCCAAGACTTAATGAAAAACTGTTTTTT,CASSQDGPPRLNEKLFF
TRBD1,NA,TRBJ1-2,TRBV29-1,TGCAGCGGGGGCGGGACAGGGCTTGGCTACACCTTC,CSGGGTGLGYTF
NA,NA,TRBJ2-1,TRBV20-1,TGCAGTGCTAGAGATTACGGGGTTCAGTTCTTC,CSARDYGVQFF
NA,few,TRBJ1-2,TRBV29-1,TGCAGCGTTGAAACGGTCATTCCTGGCTATGGCTACACCTTC,CSVETVIPGYGYTF
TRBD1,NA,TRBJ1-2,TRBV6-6,TGTGCCAGCAGTTTCGACGCTAGGACAGGGTATGGCTACACCTTC,CASSFDARTGYGYTF
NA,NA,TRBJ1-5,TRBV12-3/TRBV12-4,TGTGCCAGCAGGTTCTGGGGGGCTGATCAGCCCCAGCATTTT,CASRFWGADQPQHF
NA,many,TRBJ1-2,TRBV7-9,TGTGCCAGCAGTATCTCAGGCTCTCTAAAGGGCTACACCTTC,CASSISGSLKGYTF
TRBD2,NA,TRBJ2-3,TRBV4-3,TGCGCCAGCAGCCAACAGCTAGCGGGGGGGCCGGGAGATACGCAGTATTTT,CASSQQLAGGPGDTQYF
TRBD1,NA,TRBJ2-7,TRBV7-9,TGTGCCAGCAACCTTGACAGGGGCCACGAGCAGTACTTC,CASNLDRGHEQYF
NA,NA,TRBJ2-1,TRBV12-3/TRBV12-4,TGTGCCAGCAGTTTGCACGCGGAGCAGTTCTTC,CASSLHAEQFF
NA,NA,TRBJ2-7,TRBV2,TGTGCCAGCAGTGATATCCCCTCGTTAAGCTACGAGCAGTACTTC,CASSDIPSLSYEQYF
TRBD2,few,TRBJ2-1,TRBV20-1,TGCAGTGCGCAAAGTCTAGCGGGGGCCGATAATGAGCAGTTCTTC,CSAQSLAGADNEQFF
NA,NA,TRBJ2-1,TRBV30,TGTGCCTGGAGTGCCCTAGGGAGCGACAATGAGCAGTTCTTC,CAWSALGSDNEQFF
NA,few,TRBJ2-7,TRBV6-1,TGTGCCAGCAATTCGGGCAGGGAGAGCTCCTACGAGCAGTACTTC,CASNSGRESSYEQYF
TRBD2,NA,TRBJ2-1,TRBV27,TGTGCCAGCAGTTTCAGCGGGGGGGTTTATGAGCAGTTCTTC,CASSFSGGVYEQFF
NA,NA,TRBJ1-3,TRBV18,TGTGCCAGCTCACCTCCAGGGTCAAACACCATATATTTT,CASSPPGSNTIYF
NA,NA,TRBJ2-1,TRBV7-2,TGTGCCAGCAGCCGTCCAAGAGCTCTCAGCTCCTACAATGAGCAGTTCTTC,CASSRPRALSSYNEQFF
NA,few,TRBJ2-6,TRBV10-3,TGTGCCAGCCTTCGGCCTGGGGCCAACGTCCTGACTTTC,CASLRPGANVLTF
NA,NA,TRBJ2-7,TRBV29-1,TGCAGCGTTGAAGATCAAGGGGGACTATACGAGCAGTACTTC,CSVEDQGGLYEQYF
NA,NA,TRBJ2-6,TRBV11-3,TGTGCCAGCAGCCTCGGGGGTATCGGGTCTGGGGCCAACGTCCTGACTTTC,CASSLGGIGSGANVLTF
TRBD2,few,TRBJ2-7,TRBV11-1,TGTGCCAGCAGCTTCCTTCCCCCTAGCGGCGCCTACGAGCAGTACTTC,CASSFLPPSGAYEQYF
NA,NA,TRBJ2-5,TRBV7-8,TGTGCCAGCAGCCGAACGTTAGCACAAGAGACCCAGTACTTC,CASSRTLAQETQYF
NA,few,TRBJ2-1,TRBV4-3,TGCGCCAGCAGCCAAGACATGGGGGGCCAGCAGTTCTTC,CASSQDMGGQQFF
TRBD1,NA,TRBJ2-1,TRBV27,TGTGCCAGCAGTTTCCGGGACAGGGTGGTAAATGAGCAGTTCTTC,CASSFRDRVVNEQFF